The text below deals with one TCR beta chain. The antigen is undetermined. Germline assignment: CDR1 GTSNPN and CDR2 SVGIG (reference sequence). V lost 7 bases and J lost 4, with 19 bases in between. CDR3 length: 14 residues. Naive CD8 T cells, phenotype CD8+CD4-CCR7+CD45RA+, were sorted. The entry originates in a study of molecular identifiers for immune sequencing clone quantification. Study overall: With replicates, the RNA of 20,000 or 100,000 naive CD8 cells was split five ways and four were sequenced.

TCRdb processed the PCR reads anew with MiXCR; each CDR3 protein has one entry. This table has about half a million distinct CDR3 sequences, about 26% appearing once. Overall study findings and caveats: Barcodes shared by identical TCR molecules could lead to underestimated sizes of highly expanded clones. Investigators reportedly could detect spiked Jurkat TCR RNA from one cell among around 930,000 naive cells.

This clonotype was sampled from a human donor in good health. Some libraries in this study had Jurkat cell RNA spiked in. The specimen sequenced was naive CD8+ T cells from blood, with Jurkat cell RNA spiked in. This sample's subset: FACS-sorted CD8+CD4-CCR7+CD45RA+ naive T cells. The genes are TRBV30 and TRBJ1-1, with D possibly being TRBD1 (6 bases). CDR3 region: CAFGSGAASTEAFF. The CDR3 region has the DNA TGTGCCTTCGGGTCGGGGGCGGCAAGCACTGAAGCTTTCTTT.